This TCR beta chain is drawn from a study of CD8+CD57+ T cells in acquired aplastic anemia. CDR3 and TCR beta VDJ profiling relied on genomic DNA as the template. TCRdb independently ran MiXCR on the reads; one entry per CDR3 protein. The sample has about 200,000 distinct CDR3 sequences; around 49% are singletons. Patients selected for sequencing had displayed CD8+CD57+ cell expansion by flow cytometry. After removal of 6 bases from V and 3 bases from J, the junction contained 8 bases not matched to a gene. CDR1 and CDR2 (germline): SQVTM, ANQGSEA. There are 13 residues in the CDR3. The chain recombines TRBV29-1 with TRBJ2-7; 7 nucleotides match TRBD1. The sample taken for sequencing was sorted CD4+, CD8+, or CD8+CD57+ T cells (not recorded which) from PBMCs. The receptor was derived from a human donor with aplastic anemia. CDR3 coding DNA: TGCAGCGTGATGGACAGGACTGACTACGAGCAGTACTTC. Residues: CSVMDRTDYEQYF.